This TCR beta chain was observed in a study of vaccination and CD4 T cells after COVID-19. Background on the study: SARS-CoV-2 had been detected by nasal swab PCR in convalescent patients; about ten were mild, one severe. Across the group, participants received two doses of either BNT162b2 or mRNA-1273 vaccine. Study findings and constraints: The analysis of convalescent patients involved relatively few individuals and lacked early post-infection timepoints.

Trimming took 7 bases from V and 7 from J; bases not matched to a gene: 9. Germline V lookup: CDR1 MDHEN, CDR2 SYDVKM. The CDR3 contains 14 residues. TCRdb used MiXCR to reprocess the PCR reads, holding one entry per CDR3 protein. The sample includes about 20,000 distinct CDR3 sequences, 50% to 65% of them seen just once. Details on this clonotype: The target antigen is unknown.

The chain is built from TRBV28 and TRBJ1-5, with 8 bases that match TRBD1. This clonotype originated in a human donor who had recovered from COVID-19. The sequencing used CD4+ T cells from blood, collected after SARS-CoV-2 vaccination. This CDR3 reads CASTPGGSGQPQHF. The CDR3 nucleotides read TGTGCCAGCACTCCAGGGGGCTCCGGCCAGCCCCAGCATTTT.